The entry below describes one TCR beta chain. This entry belongs to a study of T cell repertoires and Cas9 in healthy adults. Background on the study: CD4 and CD8 compartments: SpCas9-reactive T cells profiled for potency, cytotoxicity, lineage.

TCRdb's copy holds only in-frame clones and misses some; the assay was immunoSEQ multiplex PCR. The profile covers 11,000 to 15,000 clones, with 75% to 90% appearing a single time and around 1.5% taken by the ten largest. Germline values: CDR1 SGHTA, CDR2 FQGTGA. The CDR3 sequence is 14 residues long. The V gene lost 1 base and the J gene lost 4 bases, with 11 bases spanning the gap. The chain recombines TRBV7-3 with TRBJ2-7; the D gene is possibly TRBD1 (6 bases). The clonotype originates from a human donor in good health. The specimen was Tregs (CD4+, CD25+, CD127-, CD137-, CD154-) from PBMCs; culture status not recorded. The CDR3 bases are TGTGCCAGCAGCTTAAGTGGGGGACAATACGAGCAGTACTTC. Translation gives CASSLSGGQYEQYF.